Below, 30 T cell receptor beta chains from the same sample are listed, as sequenced in a study of shared clonotypes between healthy human individuals. The assay was immunoSEQ multiplex PCR, and TCRdb's table has in-frame clones only and misses some. The sample includes 1,500,000 or so clones, around 98.5% seen only once; the top ten take about 0.34%. The specimen sequenced was naive CD4+ T cells sorted from blood. Subset specified: CD45RA+ positively selected. The receptors were sampled from a young man in good health.

The chain links TRBV5-1 to TRBJ2-1; 9 bases agree with TRBD2. The J segment lost 1 base and the V segment lost 1 base, leaving 9 bases of the junction unmatched. The V gene's germline CDR1 is SGHRS and CDR2 YFSETQ. The CDR3 covers 18 residues. CDR3 nucleotide sequence: TGCGCCAGCAGCTTGATTACGGCGGGAGGGGGGTCCTACAATGAGCAGTTCTTC. Translation gives CASSLITAGGGSYNEQFF.

The rearrangement uses TRBV5-6 and TRBJ2-3, with D possibly matching TRBD2 (6 bases). CDR1 and CDR2 (germline): SGHDT, YYEEEE. V lost 6 bases and J lost 1, with 18 bases in between. This CDR3 has 16 amino acids. The CDR3 nucleotides read TGTGCCAGCACCTTTGTTGTACTAGCAGGCACAGATACGCAGTATTTT. Its translation is CASTFVVLAGTDTQYF.

This chain connects TRBV29-1 to TRBJ2-7; possibly TRBD2 for D (6 bases). The CDR3 extends over 12 amino acids. The germline V gene has CDR1 SQVTM and CDR2 ANQGSEA. V shed 3 bases and J shed 6 bases, with 12 bases lying between them. Here the CDR3 reads CSVDLAASEQYF. The CDR3 DNA reads TGCAGCGTTGACTTAGCGGCCTCCGAGCAGTACTTC.

The CDR3 sequence is CASSTSTGTYGYTF. The CDR3 DNA is TGTGCCAGCAGTACCTCCACAGGGACCTATGGCTACACCTTC. The J gene is TRBJ1-2, the V gene TRBV6-5; maybe TRBD1 (6 bases). There are 14 residues in the CDR3. Germline V gene sequence: CDR1 MNHEY, CDR2 SVGAGI. Trimming removed 5 bases at V and 4 bases at J, with 14 bases between.

This clone was seen just once. The chain employs TRBV25-1 and TRBJ2-7, with 9 bases lining up with TRBD1. The CDR3 consists of 14 residues. The germline gives CDR1 MGHDK, CDR2 SYGVNS. After removal of 4 bases from V and 0 bases from J, the junction contained 1 base not matched to a gene. The DNA for the CDR3 is TGTGCCAGCAGTGTGGGACAGGGCTCCTACGAGCAGTACTTC. As protein: CASSVGQGSYEQYF.

The chain recombines TRBV5-1 with TRBJ1-2, with D hard to call. The CDR3 runs to 14 residues. Trimming removed 2 bases at V and 2 bases at J, with 10 bases between. CDR1 SGHRS and CDR2 YFSETQ come from the germline V gene. For the CDR3, the DNA is TGCGCCAGCAGCTTCGGGCCCGGGAACTATGGCTACACCTTC. Translation: CASSFGPGNYGYTF.

Concerning this clone: This CDR3 is also generated by other DNA sequences in the sample. The rearrangement joins TRBV5-1 to TRBJ2-7; D gene ambiguous. Trimming took off 0 bases at V and 3 bases at J, with 4 bases between the two ends. The CDR3 extends over 12 amino acids. Per germline, CDR1 SGHRS and CDR2 YFSETQ. This CDR3 is CASSLDNYEQYF. DNA of the CDR3: TGCGCCAGCAGCTTGGATAACTACGAGCAGTACTTC.

The genes are TRBV7-2 and TRBJ2-1; D could derive from TRBD1 or TRBD2 (6 bases each). Germline CDR1 is SGHTA and CDR2 is FQGNSA. The CDR3 extends over 15 amino acids. Trimming removed 7 bases from V and 4 bases from J, with 17 bases in between. CDR3 coding DNA: TGTGCCAGCACCTTCGGGGGCCAAGGGTACAATGAGCAGTTCTTC. The encoded protein is CASTFGGQGYNEQFF.

About this clone: Additional DNA sequences in this sample encode the identical CDR3. This chain joins TRBV2 and TRBJ2-5; unclear D gene. The CDR3 is made up of 11 amino acids. The V gene lost 6 bases and the J gene lost 5 bases, with 7 bases spanning the gap. CDR1 SNHLY and CDR2 FYNNEI come from the germline V gene. This CDR3 reads CASSLSETQYF. CDR3 bases: TGTGCCAGCAGCCTATCGGAGACCCAGTACTTC.

The chain uses TRBV5-1 and TRBJ1-1; 8 positions agree with TRBD1. Germline V gene data show CDR1 as SGHRS and CDR2 as YFSETQ. This CDR3 contains 17 residues. Losses at the gene ends were 0 bases for V and 0 bases for J; bases not matched to a gene: 7. DNA of the CDR3: TGCGCCAGCAGCTTGGCCGGCAGGGGGCAAGTGAACACTGAAGCTTTCTTT. As protein: CASSLAGRGQVNTEAFF.

The CDR3 loop reads CASSEKTSGRSGELFF. Written as DNA, the CDR3 is TGTGCCAGCAGTGAAAAGACTAGCGGGAGATCCGGGGAGCTGTTTTTT. This rearrangement joins TRBV6-4 to TRBJ2-2; 12 positions match TRBD2. In germline, CDR1 is MRHNA, CDR2 SNTAGT. The CDR3 totals 16 residues. With V trimmed by 3 bases and J by 6 bases, 5 bases remained unmatched.

The CDR3 DNA is TGTGCCAGCAGCCCGAGACTAGCGGGACAGAACACCGGGGAGCTGTTTTTT. This translates into CASSPRLAGQNTGELFF. The gene calls are TRBV5-4 and TRBJ2-2; TRBD2 agrees at 11 bases. Losses at the gene ends were 4 bases for V and 1 base for J; bases not matched to a gene: 6. Germline CDR1 and CDR2: SGHNT and YYREEE (reference sequence). This CDR3 contains 17 residues.

The rearrangement links TRBV5-1 to TRBJ2-5; 8 bases line up with TRBD1. The CDR3 is 14 residues long. CDR1 and CDR2 from the germline V gene are SGHRS and YFSETQ. J was trimmed by 3 bases and V by 4 bases; bases with no gene match: 5. The CDR3 is CASSHGQGEETQYF. The CDR3 nucleotides read TGCGCCAGCAGCCATGGACAGGGCGAAGAGACCCAGTACTTC.

Comments on this clone: Other DNA sequences of this sample code for an identical CDR3. The chain combines TRBV5-1 with TRBJ1-4; TRBD1 aligns across 8 bases. The CDR3 spans 14 residues. Germline CDR1 is SGHRS and CDR2 is YFSETQ. Trimming removed 4 bases from V and 5 bases from J; junction bases left unmatched: 4. CDR3 protein: CASSPGQGNEKLFF. The DNA of the CDR3 is TGCGCCAGCAGCCCCGGACAGGGCAATGAAAAACTGTTTTTT.

The genes are TRBV19 and TRBJ2-7; TRBD1 matches at 7 bases. V dropped 7 bases and J dropped 2; count of bases not matched to a gene: 11. Germline CDR1 LNHDA, CDR2 SQIVND (reference sequence). This CDR3 has 15 amino acids. The DNA for the CDR3 is TGTGCCAGTACCGCGACAGGGTCTCCCCCCTACGAGCAGTACTTC. Protein sequence: CASTATGSPPYEQYF.

This chain uses TRBV7-6 with TRBJ1-2; 9 bases are a match to TRBD1. The CDR3 is 15 amino acids. Germline V gives CDR1 SGHVS, CDR2 FNYEAQ. V lost 2 bases, J lost 2 bases, and 3 bases stayed unmatched. CDR3 loop: CASSLRTGANYGYTF. CDR3 nucleotide sequence: TGTGCCAGCAGCTTACGGACAGGGGCCAACTATGGCTACACCTTC. The full variable domain, its missing parts supplied by reference TRBV7-6 and TRBJ1-2, is GAGVSQSPRYKVTKRGQDVALRCDPISGHVSLYWYRQALGQGPEFLTYFNYEAQQDKSGLPNDRFSAERPEGSISTLTIQRTEQRDSAMYRCASSLRTGANYGYTFGSGTRLTVV.

The chain uses TRBV29-1 and TRBJ2-7; D is ambiguous. In germline, CDR1 is SQVTM, CDR2 ANQGSEA. The CDR3 length is 14 residues. V was cut by 0 bases and J by 3 bases, with 12 bases left in between. The CDR3, as DNA: TGCAGCGTTGAAGATCTCCGCCCATTCTACGAGCAGTACTTC. It encodes CSVEDLRPFYEQYF.

Turning to this clone: Other DNA sequences in this specimen translate into the identical CDR3. The chain couples TRBV28 to TRBJ1-5, with D uncertain. The germline V gene encodes CDR1 MDHEN and CDR2 SYDVKM. Between the trimmed V and J ends, which lost 4 bases and 3 bases, there was a span of 10 bases. The CDR3 has 14 residues. CDR3: CASSSPGPNQPQHF. In DNA form, the CDR3 reads TGTGCCAGCAGTTCACCGGGCCCCAATCAGCCCCAGCATTTT.

The chain joins TRBV11-2 to TRBJ2-7, with a weak D call TRBD2 (6 bases). This CDR3 comprises 16 residues. The V end was cut by 1 base, the J end by 1 base, with 14 bases between. CDR1 is SGHAT, CDR2 FQNNGV, per germline. CDR3 coding DNA: TGTGCCAGCAGCTTAGTTATAGGCGGGACTTCCTACGAGCAGTACTTC. Translated: CASSLVIGGTSYEQYF.

On this clone: At one end the junction does not follow the germline gene, possibly because of a read error. The chain employs TRBV5-4 and TRBJ2-7, with D maybe TRBD1 (6 bases). Germline values: CDR1 SGHNT, CDR2 YYREEE (reference sequence). The CDR3 runs to 15 residues. The CDR3 protein is CASSLGGWDPGTPPF. In nucleotides, the CDR3 is TGTGCCAGCAGCTTGGGTGGGTGGGACCCCGGGACACCCCCCTTC.

The chain has TRBV7-9 and TRBJ2-7; tentatively, D is TRBD2 (6 bases). CDR1 SEHNR and CDR2 FQNEAQ come from the germline V gene (reference sequence). The CDR3 contains 14 residues. V shed 5 bases and J shed 2 bases, with 13 bases lying between them. In nucleotides, the CDR3 is TGTGCCAGCAGCCCCGGAGGGGTAACCTACGAGCAGTACTTC. Its protein product is CASSPGGVTYEQYF.

The V call is TRBV9, the J call TRBJ2-2; 9 bases are shared with TRBD2. The V gene's germline CDR1 is SGDLS and CDR2 YYNGEE. The CDR3 contains 15 residues. After removal of 0 bases from V and 5 bases from J, the junction contained 2 bases not matched to a gene. The CDR3 reads CASSVGGRVTGELFF. CDR3 nucleotides: TGTGCCAGCAGCGTAGGCGGGAGGGTAACCGGGGAGCTGTTTTTT.

This clone was observed a single time. The rearrangement uses TRBV7-2 and TRBJ1-4, with D possibly TRBD1 on 6 matching bases. This CDR3 spans 16 amino acids. V was clipped by 5 bases and J by 2 bases, with 15 bases between them. Germline V gene data show CDR1 as SGHTA and CDR2 as FQGNSA. The DNA for the CDR3 is TGTGCCAGCAGCATAGACAGGCTCAGGACTAATGAAAAACTGTTTTTT. Its translation: CASSIDRLRTNEKLFF.

The chain combines TRBV27 with TRBJ1-2; 7 nucleotides agree with TRBD1. CDR3 length equals 16 residues. Unmatched junction bases numbered 11, after V lost 4 bases and J lost 3 bases. Germline V lookup: CDR1 MNHEY, CDR2 SMNVEV (reference sequence). CDR3 sequence reads: CASSSPTGTDDYGYTF. CDR3 nucleotides: TGTGCCAGCAGTTCCCCTACCGGGACAGATGACTATGGCTACACCTTC.

Details on this clone: The sample holds other DNA sequences that translate to the same CDR3. This chain links TRBV28 with TRBJ2-7, with D unclear. The V gene lost 4 bases and the J gene lost 2 bases, with 9 bases spanning the gap. The germline V gene encodes CDR1 MDHEN and CDR2 SYDVKM. The CDR3 is 13 amino acids. CDR3 DNA: TGTGCCAGCAGTTCCTTCCCCCCCTACGAGCAGTACTTC. It codes for CASSSFPPYEQYF. Combining the CDR3 with reference TRBV28 and TRBJ2-7 gives the whole variable domain DVKVTQSSRYLVKRTGEKVFLECVQDMDHENMFWYRQDPGLGLRLIYFSYDVKMKEKGDIPEGYSVSREKKERFSLILESASTNQTSMYLCASSSFPPYEQYFGPGTRLTVT.

The sample holds one count of this clone. Other DNA sequences within the sample encode an identical CDR3. V gene TRBV5-4 combines with J gene TRBJ2-7; 10 positions agree with TRBD1. The length of the CDR3 is 13 residues. Looked up from germline, CDR1 is SGHNT and CDR2 is YYREEE (reference sequence). Unmatched junction bases numbered 1, after V lost 4 bases and J lost 3 bases. In DNA, the CDR3 is TGTGCCAGCAGCCGGGACAGGGGCTACGAGCAGTACTTC. This codes for CASSRDRGYEQYF. The variable domain in full, completed from reference TRBV5-4 and TRBJ2-7, reads ETGVTQSPTHLIKTRGQQVTLRCSSQSGHNTVSWYQQALGQGPQFIFQYYREEENGRGNFPPRFSGLQFPNYSSELNVNALELDDSALYLCASSRDRGYEQYFGPGTRLTVT.

The chain couples TRBV5-1 to TRBJ2-4; TRBD1 matches 7 bases. CDR1 and CDR2 (germline): SGHRS, YFSETQ. The CDR3 is 15 amino acids. J gave up 6 bases and V 4 bases, and 10 bases lay outside the gene matches. CDR3 region: CASSVQTGYRNIQYF. The CDR3 nucleotides read TGCGCCAGCAGCGTACAGACAGGGTACCGAAACATTCAGTACTTC.

DNA of the CDR3: TGTGCCAGCAGTGAAGCGGGAGGCACAGATACGCAGTATTTT. It is translated as CASSEAGGTDTQYF. This chain joins TRBV25-1 and TRBJ2-3, with 7 bases matching TRBD2. Germline V gene data show CDR1 as MGHDK and CDR2 as SYGVNS. This CDR3 has 14 residues. The V segment lost 2 bases and the J segment 1 base; nucleotides outside the gene matches: 0.

The rearrangement joins TRBV6-5 to TRBJ1-1; D gene unclear. The germline V and J ends were trimmed by 4 bases and 6 bases, with 15 bases remaining between them. The CDR3 runs to 14 residues. Germline V gives CDR1 MNHEY, CDR2 SVGAGI. The CDR3 protein is CASSSSGTLPEAFF. In DNA, the CDR3 is TGTGCCAGCAGTTCCTCCGGAACCCTACCTGAAGCTTTCTTT.

Only one count was recorded for this clone. Since a much larger clone is just one base distant, this may be a read error. V gene TRBV27 combines with J gene TRBJ2-7; TRBD1 aligns across 10 bases. The CDR3 is 14 amino acids. CDR1 is MNHEY and CDR2 is SMNVEV in the germline V gene (reference sequence). V was pared by 5 bases and J by 2 bases, with 3 bases of the junction left unmatched. Here the CDR3 reads CASSTGTGAYEQYF. CDR3 coding DNA: TGTGCCAGCAGTACCGGGACAGGGGCCTACGAGCAGTACTTC.